This T cell receptor beta chain is from a study of T-cell memory formation after mild COVID-19. The study, taken as a whole, reports: Clones that contracted from day 15 to 85 were balanced CD4/CD8, while later expanders leaned CD4+.

With regard to this clonotype: Its specificity is not known.

The CDR3 runs 16 residues. Per the germline V gene, CDR1 is LGHDT and CDR2 is YNNKEL (reference sequence). V was pared by 4 bases and J by 3 bases, with 11 bases of the junction left unmatched. TCRdb used MiXCR to reprocess the 5' RACE reads, holding one entry per CDR3 protein. The data hold about 400,000 distinct CDR3 sequences, with more than 15% observed a single time. The TCR was taken from a young man who had mild COVID-19 (a few samples of this study predate the infection). Cell type and time point are not known. The chain joins TRBV3-1 to TRBJ2-7; 8 nucleotides line up with TRBD2. The sample taken for sequencing was PBMCs or a T cell subset sorted from them (not recorded which). The CDR3 region is CASSLFKRGLDYEQYF. DNA of the CDR3: TGTGCCAGCAGCCTGTTCAAGCGGGGGCTTGACTACGAGCAGTACTTC.